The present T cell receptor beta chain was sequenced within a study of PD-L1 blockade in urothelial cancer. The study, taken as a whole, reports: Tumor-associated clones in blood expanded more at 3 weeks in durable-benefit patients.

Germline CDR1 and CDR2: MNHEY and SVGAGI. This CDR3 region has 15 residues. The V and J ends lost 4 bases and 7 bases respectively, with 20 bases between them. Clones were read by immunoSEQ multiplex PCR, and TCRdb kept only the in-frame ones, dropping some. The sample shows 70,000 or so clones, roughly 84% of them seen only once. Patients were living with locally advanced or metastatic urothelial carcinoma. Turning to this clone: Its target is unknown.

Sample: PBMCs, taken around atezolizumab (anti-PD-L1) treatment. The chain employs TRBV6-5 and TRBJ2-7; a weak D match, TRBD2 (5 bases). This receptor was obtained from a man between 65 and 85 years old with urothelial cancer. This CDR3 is CASSSQSLPTSEQYF. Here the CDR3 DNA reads TGTGCCAGCAGTTCCCAGAGTCTTCCCACTAGTGAGCAGTACTTC.